The 23 T cell receptor beta chains below all came from one sample that was sequenced in a study of CD8 T cells in cerebrospinal fluid in Alzheimer's disease (dated by TCRdb to about 2020). Receptor libraries were prepared by 10x single-cell sequencing. TCRdb shows the sequencer as NextSeq 550. After reprocessing by TCRdb, each CDR3 protein sequence is one entry, and no DNA is given. This sample's clone table shows over a thousand distinct CDR3 sequences. The ten largest account for more than 7% of the sample. The sample taken for sequencing was cerebrospinal fluid. The receptors shown here come from a human donor in good health.

This clonotype ranks as medium-sized in terms of frequency. The chain combines TRBV18 with TRBJ2-5. The germline gives CDR1 KGHSH, CDR2 LQKENI. The CDR3 loop spans 12 amino acids. CDR3 in amino acids: CASSRYQETQYF.

This clonotype is deemed medium-sized by its frequency. The chain has TRBV24-1 and TRBJ2-3; TCRdb reports TRBD2, a call that lacks DNA to check it against. Germline CDR1 and CDR2: KGHDR and SFDVKD. The CDR3 extends over 16 amino acids. This CDR3 reads CATSDRMTDLTDTQYF.

By frequency, this clonotype is large. This chain joins TRBV4-1 and TRBJ1-2; TCRdb proposes TRBD1, but this gene call is untestable without DNA. Germline V gene sequence: CDR1 MGHRA, CDR2 YSYEKL. The CDR3 covers 15 residues. CDR3 residues: CASSQAWAVGYGYTF.

This clonotype is deemed medium-sized by its frequency. The chain links TRBV27 to TRBJ2-7; TCRdb picks TRBD2, but there is no DNA to check that call. The CDR3 length is 16 residues. The V gene's germline CDR1 is MNHEY and CDR2 SMNVEV (reference sequence). The CDR3 sequence is CASSPGTSGISYEQYF.

According to its frequency, this clonotype is medium-sized. V usage is TRBV19 and J usage is TRBJ1-2; TCRdb's D gene call, TRBD1, goes unchecked for lack of DNA. CDR3 length: 14 residues. CDR1 and CDR2 (germline): LNHDA, SQIVND (reference sequence). CDR3 protein: CASSIAGAGHGYTF.

This clonotype is labeled medium-sized based on frequency. This chain joins TRBV30 and TRBJ2-3; as DNA is missing, the TRBD2 call by TCRdb cannot be tested. This CDR3 comprises 14 residues. From germline, CDR1 is GTSNPN and CDR2 SVGIG (reference sequence). This CDR3 is CAWTKSSVTDTQYF.

This clonotype shows up as medium-sized by frequency. The chain couples TRBV10-1 to TRBJ1-1. This CDR3 spans 14 amino acids. From germline, CDR1 is WNHNN and CDR2 SYGVQD (reference sequence). This chain's CDR3 is CASSVDGQREEAFF.

This clonotype shows up as medium-sized by frequency. This chain links TRBV5-1 with TRBJ2-7. In germline, CDR1 is SGHRS, CDR2 YFSETQ. The CDR3 has 14 residues. The CDR3 protein is CASSLVVGMYEQYF.

Its frequency marks this clonotype as medium-sized. The genes are TRBV9 and TRBJ1-6. Germline CDR1 SGDLS, CDR2 YYNGEE. CDR3 size: 13 residues. The CDR3 loop is CASSVGDFGPLHF.

In terms of frequency, this clonotype is medium-sized. This chain connects TRBV9 to TRBJ2-2; with no DNA, the TCRdb D assignment of TRBD2 cannot be verified. The germline gives CDR1 SGDLS, CDR2 YYNGEE. CDR3 length: 16 residues. CDR3 amino acids: CASSVGTSGNTGELFF.

Considering frequency, this clonotype is large (0.1 to 1%). J is TRBJ1-4 and V is TRBV13. Looked up from germline, CDR1 is PRHDT and CDR2 is FYEKMQ (reference sequence). The CDR3 consists of 16 residues. CDR3: CASSFRSGGGREKLFF. Full variable domain (missing parts from reference TRBV13 and TRBJ1-4): AAGVIQSPRHLIKEKRETATLKCYPIPRHDTVYWYQQGPGQDPQFLISFYEKMQSDKGSIPDRFSAQQFSDYHSELNMSSLELGDSALYFCASSFRSGGGREKLFFGSGTQLSVL.

This clonotype is called medium-sized based on its frequency. The chain joins TRBV24-1 to TRBJ2-3. Looked up from germline, CDR1 is KGHDR and CDR2 is SFDVKD. The CDR3 contains 15 residues. CDR3 loop: CATSDPTQSTDTQYF.

Judged by frequency, this clonotype is medium-sized. V is TRBV5-1 and J is TRBJ2-1; TCRdb names TRBD2, which stays unverified in the absence of DNA. The germline gives CDR1 SGHRS, CDR2 YFSETQ. This CDR3 is 15 amino acids long. The CDR3 is CASSLASGPEYEQFF.

Measured by frequency, this clonotype is medium-sized. The rearrangement links TRBV28 to TRBJ2-4; TCRdb's D call, TRBD1, is unchecked because there is no DNA. Germline values: CDR1 MDHEN, CDR2 SYDVKM. This CDR3 spans 17 amino acids. This CDR3 is CASSTPGQPLAKNIQYF.

This rearrangement joins TRBV30 to TRBJ2-7; the D gene TCRdb calls, TRBD1, cannot be checked with no DNA. CDR3 length: 12 amino acids. CDR1 GTSNPN and CDR2 SVGIG come from the germline V gene (reference sequence). CDR3 residues: CAWSAQGTEQYF.

This clonotype is deemed medium-sized by its frequency. V usage is TRBV19 and J usage is TRBJ2-7; TCRdb's D call of TRBD1 is untestable without DNA. CDR3 size: 15 residues. The germline V gene encodes CDR1 LNHDA and CDR2 SQIVND (reference sequence). The CDR3 region is CASSSRGPNSYEQYF.

Its frequency marks this clonotype as medium-sized. The chain combines TRBV4-3 with TRBJ2-4; the D call of TRBD2 rests on TCRdb alone, since no DNA is present to check it. The CDR3 totals 17 residues. Germline lookup yields CDR1 LGHNA and CDR2 YSLEER. The CDR3 spells CASSQDLRAGGQNIQYF.

This clonotype counts as large by frequency. This sequence joins TRBV7-9 and TRBJ2-7; TCRdb's D gene call, TRBD1, goes unchecked for lack of DNA. The CDR3 is 13 amino acids. Germline V lookup: CDR1 SEHNR, CDR2 FQNEAQ (reference sequence). The CDR3 spells CASSFGGIGEQYF.

This clonotype counts as medium-sized by frequency. V usage is TRBV5-1 and J usage is TRBJ2-1; TCRdb indicates TRBD1, and absent DNA this call remains unverified. Germline lookup yields CDR1 SGHRS and CDR2 YFSETQ. The CDR3 is 16 residues long. CDR3 sequence: CASRVDPAGGMYEQFF.

This clonotype shows up as large by frequency. The rearrangement uses TRBV20-1 and TRBJ2-7; absent DNA, TCRdb's TRBD2 call cannot be checked. This CDR3 is built from 16 residues. Per germline, CDR1 DFQATT and CDR2 SNEGSKA (reference sequence). The CDR3 is CSASPSSGTSSYEQYF.

This clonotype is classed as medium-sized by frequency. The V and J genes are TRBV7-2 and TRBJ1-2; without DNA, the TCRdb call of TRBD1 cannot be checked. Germline CDR1 reads SGHTA; CDR2 reads FQGNSA. The CDR3 is 15 amino acids. This CDR3 reads CASSKDGGYVYGYTF.

In terms of frequency, this clonotype is large. The V call is TRBV28, the J call TRBJ1-2. CDR3 size: 14 residues. Germline V gives CDR1 MDHEN, CDR2 SYDVKM. The CDR3 sequence is CASSPAGSGWGYTF.

This clonotype counts as medium-sized (0.01 to 0.1%) by frequency. This rearrangement joins TRBV7-2 to TRBJ2-2; with no DNA, the TCRdb D assignment of TRBD1 cannot be verified. This CDR3 has 15 amino acids. CDR1 SGHTA and CDR2 FQGNSA come from the germline V gene. The CDR3 spells CASSRDGSNTGELFF.